A selection of T cell receptor beta chains follows, all from one sample in a study of cytomegalovirus exposure and HLA in healthy donors. Data came from immunoSEQ multiplex PCR; TCRdb stores just in-frame clones and leaves some out. The table includes some 150,000 clones, about four fifths detected once. The source material was PBMCs. These receptors were taken from a woman aged 45-65 years in good health and CMV-seronegative. CDR3s include the opening cysteine and the closing phenylalanine or tryptophan. The D gene is left open where the match is weak. Clone size is shown for a subset of rows, as once, few, many or a class of expanded clone.

D gene	V gene	clone size	J gene	CDR3 DNA	CDR3 protein
.	TRBV6-5	.	TRBJ2-1	TGTGCCAGCAGTTCGGTGGCCGGGAAGCGCAATGAGCAGTTCTTC	CASSSVAGKRNEQFF
TRBD1	TRBV28	.	TRBJ1-1	TGTGCCAGCAGGACTAGACAGGGGCTGGTTGAAGCTTTCTTT	CASRTRQGLVEAFF
TRBD2	TRBV7-6	.	TRBJ2-4	TGTGCCAGCAGCTTAGCTAGCGGGGGTCCTCTGGGAAACATTCAGTACTTC	CASSLASGGPLGNIQYF
TRBD1	TRBV13	.	TRBJ2-7	TGTGCCAGCAGCCTCGGACAGGGGGACACCTACGAGCAGTACTTC	CASSLGQGDTYEQYF
TRBD1	TRBV5-5	.	TRBJ2-6	TGTGCCAGCAGCTTGGCGGGACAGACCCTATCTGGGGCCAACGTCCTGACTTTC	CASSLAGQTLSGANVLTF
TRBD2	TRBV4-1	once	TRBJ2-1	TGCGCCAGCAGCCGGGAGCTAGCGGGGGCCAGCTCCTACAATGAGCAGTTCTTC	CASSRELAGASSYNEQFF
.	TRBV5-1	once	TRBJ2-6	TGCGCCAGCAGCTTGGCGGGGGGGGCCAACGTCCTGACTTTC	CASSLAGGANVLTF
TRBD2	TRBV19	.	TRBJ2-1	TGTGCCAGTAGTATAATAGGACTAGTAGGACCCGACTCCTACAATGAGCAGTTCTTC	CASSIIGLVGPDSYNEQFF
TRBD2	TRBV4-3	.	TRBJ2-7	TGCGCCAGCAGCCAAGATCTAGCGGGGCGCCGCGAGCAGTACTTC	CASSQDLAGRREQYF
.	TRBV28	.	TRBJ1-1	TGTGCCACCTCGGTGGGGGCCTCTGAAGCTTTCTTT	CATSVGASEAFF
TRBD1	TRBV6-5	.	TRBJ1-4	TGTGCCAGCAGCCCACAGGGGACCGGTGAAAAACTGTTTTTT	CASSPQGTGEKLFF
.	TRBV7-6	.	TRBJ1-3	TGTGCCAGCAGCCGGGCAAGGGGAATCTCTGGAAACACCATATATTTT	CASSRARGISGNTIYF
.	TRBV18	.	TRBJ1-2	TGTGCCAGCTCACCACCGGGGCGTGAGAACTATGGCTACACCTTC	CASSPPGRENYGYTF
.	TRBV2	once	TRBJ1-2	TGTGCCAGCAGTGAAAGCGGGGCCAACTATGGCTACACCTTC	CASSESGANYGYTF
.	TRBV4-1	.	TRBJ2-3	TGCGCCAGCAGTCAGGCCTGGGGGGGCAACAGCGCAGATACGCAGTATTTT	CASSQAWGGNSADTQYF
.	TRBV10-3	.	TRBJ1-5	TGTGCCATCAGTTACGGACAAACGTCAGCACCCCAGCATTTT	CAISYGQTSAPQHF
TRBD2	TRBV4-1	.	TRBJ2-3	TGCGCCAGCAGCCAGGTTCCTAGCGGGGGGCCTTCGGGGGATACGCAGTATTTT	CASSQVPSGGPSGDTQYF
.	TRBV7-2	.	TRBJ2-3	TGTGCCAGCAGCCCGACAGGCCCCACAGATACGCAGTATTTT	CASSPTGPTDTQYF
.	TRBV9	.	TRBJ1-2	TGTGCCAGCAGCGTCGATCAGGGTAATGGCTACACCTTC	CASSVDQGNGYTF
TRBD2	TRBV11-2	few	TRBJ2-1	TGTGCCAGCAGCTCTACCGGGACTAGCGCCCGCTCCTACAATGAGCAGTTCTTC	CASSSTGTSARSYNEQFF
TRBD2	TRBV4-3	.	TRBJ2-2	TGCGCCAGCAGCCAAGATTTAGCGGGCGCAACCGGGGAGCTGTTTTTT	CASSQDLAGATGELFF
TRBD1	TRBV2	.	TRBJ2-1	TGTGCCAGCCGGACAGGGGGCCCCTACAATGAGCAGTTCTTC	CASRTGGPYNEQFF
.	TRBV21-1	.	TRBJ2-7	TGTGCCAGCAGCACCAACACTAGCGGCCGTGGACCCTACGAGCAGTACTTC	CASSTNTSGRGPYEQYF
.	TRBV29-1	.	TRBJ1-2	TGCAGAGTTCTAGAGGACTATGGCTACACCTTC	CRVLEDYGYTF
.	TRBV15	once	TRBJ2-1	TGTGCCACCAGCAGAGGGCAATACAATGAGCAGTTCTTC	CATSRGQYNEQFF
TRBD1	TRBV19	.	TRBJ1-4	TGTGCCAGTAGCCGGACAGGGGCTAATGAAAAACTGTTTTTT	CASSRTGANEKLFF
TRBD2	TRBV11-1	.	TRBJ2-1	TGTGCCAGCAGCTTCGGACTAGCGGGGATTATTTCCTACAATGAGCAGTTCTTC	CASSFGLAGIISYNEQFF
TRBD1	TRBV27	.	TRBJ1-5	TGTGCCAGCAGTCCTACCGGGACAGGGGGAAGCAATCAGCCCCAGCATTTT	CASSPTGTGGSNQPQHF
TRBD1	TRBV6-4	.	TRBJ1-1	TGTGCCAGCAGTCCTAGACAGGGGGCGGCTGAAGCTTTCTTT	CASSPRQGAAEAFF
TRBD1	TRBV15	.	TRBJ2-2	TGTGCCACCAGCAGAGCCGGGACAGGGCACACCGGGGAGCTGTTTTTT	CATSRAGTGHTGELFF
TRBD1	TRBV12-5	few	TRBJ2-3	TGTGCTAGTGGTTTGGGGGACAGGGGCACAGATACGCAGTATTTT	CASGLGDRGTDTQYF
.	TRBV5-5	.	TRBJ1-2	TGTGCCAGCAGCGTTACGGGACTCGGCAACTATGGCTACACCTTC	CASSVTGLGNYGYTF
.	TRBV10-3	.	TRBJ2-7	TGTGCCATCAGTGAGTTCTTGGCAGGGACCTACGAGCAGTACTTC	CAISEFLAGTYEQYF
.	TRBV5-1	.	TRBJ1-2	TGCGCCAGCAGCCTACCCGGGGAGAACGGTGGCTACACCTTC	CASSLPGENGGYTF
TRBD2	TRBV28	.	TRBJ2-3	TGTGCCAGCAGGCCGACTAGCGGGAGGGAAGGCACAGATACGCAGTATTTT	CASRPTSGREGTDTQYF